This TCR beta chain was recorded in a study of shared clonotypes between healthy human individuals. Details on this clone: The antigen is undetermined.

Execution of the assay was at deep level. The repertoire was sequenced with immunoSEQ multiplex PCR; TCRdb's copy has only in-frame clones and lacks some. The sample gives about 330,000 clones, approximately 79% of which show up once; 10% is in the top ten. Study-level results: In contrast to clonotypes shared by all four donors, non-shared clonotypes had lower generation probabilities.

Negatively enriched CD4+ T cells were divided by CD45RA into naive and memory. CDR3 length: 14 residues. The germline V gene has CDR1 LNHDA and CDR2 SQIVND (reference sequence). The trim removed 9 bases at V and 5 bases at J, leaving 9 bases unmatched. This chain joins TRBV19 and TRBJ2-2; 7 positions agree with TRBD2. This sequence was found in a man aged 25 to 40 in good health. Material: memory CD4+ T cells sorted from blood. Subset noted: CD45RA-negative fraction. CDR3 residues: CASTAREFTGELFF. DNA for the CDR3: TGTGCCAGCACGGCGCGGGAGTTTACCGGGGAGCTGTTTTTT.